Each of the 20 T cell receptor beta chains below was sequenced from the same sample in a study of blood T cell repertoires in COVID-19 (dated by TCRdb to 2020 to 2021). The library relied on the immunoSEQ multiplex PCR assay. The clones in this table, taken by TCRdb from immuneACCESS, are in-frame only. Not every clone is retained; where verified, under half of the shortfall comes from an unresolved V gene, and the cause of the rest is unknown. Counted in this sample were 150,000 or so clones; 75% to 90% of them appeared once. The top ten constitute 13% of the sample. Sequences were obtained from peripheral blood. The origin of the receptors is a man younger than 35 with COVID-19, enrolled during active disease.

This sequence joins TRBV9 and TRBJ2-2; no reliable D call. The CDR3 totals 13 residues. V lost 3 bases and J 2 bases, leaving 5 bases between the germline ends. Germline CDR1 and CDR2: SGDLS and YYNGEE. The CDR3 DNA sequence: TGTGCCAGCAGCGGGGCTAACACCGGGGAGCTGTTTTTT. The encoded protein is CASSGANTGELFF.

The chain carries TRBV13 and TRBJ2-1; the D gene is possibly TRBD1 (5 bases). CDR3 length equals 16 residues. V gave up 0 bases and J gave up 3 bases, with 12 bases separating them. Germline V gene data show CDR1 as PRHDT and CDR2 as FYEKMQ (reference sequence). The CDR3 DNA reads TGTGCCAGCAGCTTAGGCGTTTTCACAGGCTACAATGAGCAGTTCTTC. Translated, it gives CASSLGVFTGYNEQFF.

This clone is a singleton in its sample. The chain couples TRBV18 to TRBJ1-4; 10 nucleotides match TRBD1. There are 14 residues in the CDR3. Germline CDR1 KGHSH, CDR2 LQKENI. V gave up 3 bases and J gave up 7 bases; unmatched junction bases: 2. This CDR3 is CASSPDRGFEKLFF. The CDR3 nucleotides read TGTGCCAGCTCACCGGACAGGGGGTTTGAAAAACTGTTTTTT.

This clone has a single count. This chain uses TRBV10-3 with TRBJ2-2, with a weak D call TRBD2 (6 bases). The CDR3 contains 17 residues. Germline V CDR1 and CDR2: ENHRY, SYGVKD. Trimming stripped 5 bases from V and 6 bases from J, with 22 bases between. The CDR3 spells CAISSPSWREVAGELFF. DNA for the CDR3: TGTGCCATCAGTTCCCCTTCTTGGAGGGAAGTTGCCGGGGAGCTGTTTTTT.

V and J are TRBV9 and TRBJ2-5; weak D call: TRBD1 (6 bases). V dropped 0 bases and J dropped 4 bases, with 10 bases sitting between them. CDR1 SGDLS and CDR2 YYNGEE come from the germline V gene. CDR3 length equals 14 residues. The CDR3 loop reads CASSVAVGGETQYF. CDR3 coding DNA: TGTGCCAGCAGCGTAGCGGTAGGGGGAGAGACCCAGTACTTC.

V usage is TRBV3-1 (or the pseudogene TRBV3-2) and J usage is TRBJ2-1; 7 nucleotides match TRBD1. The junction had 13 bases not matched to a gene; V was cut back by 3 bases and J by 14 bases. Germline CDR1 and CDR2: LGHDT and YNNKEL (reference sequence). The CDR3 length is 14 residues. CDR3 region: CASSQGARQGKEFF. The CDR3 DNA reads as TGTGCCAGCAGCCAGGGGGCCCGACAGGGCAAGGAGTTCTTC.

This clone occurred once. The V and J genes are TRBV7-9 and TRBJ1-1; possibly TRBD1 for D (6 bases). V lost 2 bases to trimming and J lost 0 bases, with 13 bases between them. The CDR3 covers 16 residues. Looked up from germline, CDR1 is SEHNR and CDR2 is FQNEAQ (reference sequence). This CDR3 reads CASSLPRQELNTEAFF. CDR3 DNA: TGTGCCAGCAGCTTACCACGACAGGAGTTGAACACTGAAGCTTTCTTT. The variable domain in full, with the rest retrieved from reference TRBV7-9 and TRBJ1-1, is DTGVSQNPRHKITKRGQNVTFRCDPISEHNRLYWYRQTLGQGPEFLTYFQNEAQLEKSRLLSDRFSAERPKGSFSTLEIQRTEQGDSAMYLCASSLPRQELNTEAFFGQGTRLTVV.

The CDR3 is CASSHLVEGAGEQYF. Written as DNA, the CDR3 is TGCGCCAGCAGCCACCTTGTGGAGGGGGCGGGAGAGCAGTACTTC. The chain uses TRBV5-1 and TRBJ2-7; a weak D match, TRBD1 (7 bases). V lost 4 bases and J lost 7, with 21 bases in between. CDR1 and CDR2 (germline): SGHRS, YFSETQ. This CDR3 region has 15 residues.

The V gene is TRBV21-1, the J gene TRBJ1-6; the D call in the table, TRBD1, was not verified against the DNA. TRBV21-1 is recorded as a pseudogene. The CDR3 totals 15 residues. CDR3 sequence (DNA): TGTGCCACCAGCGACAGGAGCTCCTATAATTCACCCCTCCACTTT. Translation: CATSDRSSYNSPLHF.

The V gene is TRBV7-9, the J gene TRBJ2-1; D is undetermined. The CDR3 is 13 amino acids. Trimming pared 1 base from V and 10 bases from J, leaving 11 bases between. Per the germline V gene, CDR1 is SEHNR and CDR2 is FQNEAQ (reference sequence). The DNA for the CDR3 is TGTGCCAGCAGCTTAGTCATTCGGTCAGAGCAGTTCTTC. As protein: CASSLVIRSEQFF.

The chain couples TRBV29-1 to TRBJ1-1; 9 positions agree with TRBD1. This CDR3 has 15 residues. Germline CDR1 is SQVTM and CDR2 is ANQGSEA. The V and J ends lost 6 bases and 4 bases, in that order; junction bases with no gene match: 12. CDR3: CSVPGTGSFGTEAFF. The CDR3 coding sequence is TGCAGCGTCCCAGGGACAGGGAGTTTCGGCACTGAAGCTTTCTTT.

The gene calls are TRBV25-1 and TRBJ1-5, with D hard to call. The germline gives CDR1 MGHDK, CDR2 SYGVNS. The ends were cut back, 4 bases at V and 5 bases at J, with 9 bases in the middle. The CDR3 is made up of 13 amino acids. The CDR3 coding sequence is TGTGCCAGCAGTGGCCGGGGTCATCAGCCCCAGCATTTT. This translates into CASSGRGHQPQHF.

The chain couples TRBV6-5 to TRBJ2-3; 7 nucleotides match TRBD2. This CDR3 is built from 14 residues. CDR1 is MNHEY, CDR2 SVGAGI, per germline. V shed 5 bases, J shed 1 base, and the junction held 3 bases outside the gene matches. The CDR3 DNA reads TGTGCCAGCAGTCTTCTAGCGGGCACAGATACGCAGTATTTT. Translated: CASSLLAGTDTQYF.

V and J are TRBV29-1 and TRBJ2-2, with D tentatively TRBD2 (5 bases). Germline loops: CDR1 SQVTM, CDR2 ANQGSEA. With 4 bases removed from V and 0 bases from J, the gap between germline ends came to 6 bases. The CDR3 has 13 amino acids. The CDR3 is CSVVGANTGELFF. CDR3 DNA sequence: TGCAGCGTTGTGGGAGCGAACACCGGGGAGCTGTTTTTT.

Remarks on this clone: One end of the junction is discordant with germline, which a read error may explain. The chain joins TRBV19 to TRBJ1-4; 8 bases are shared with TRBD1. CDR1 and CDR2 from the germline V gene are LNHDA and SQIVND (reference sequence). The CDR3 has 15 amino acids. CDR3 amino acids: CASSIDETGDEKLLF. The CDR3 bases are TGTGCCAGTAGTATCGATGAGACAGGGGATGAAAAACTGCTTTTT.

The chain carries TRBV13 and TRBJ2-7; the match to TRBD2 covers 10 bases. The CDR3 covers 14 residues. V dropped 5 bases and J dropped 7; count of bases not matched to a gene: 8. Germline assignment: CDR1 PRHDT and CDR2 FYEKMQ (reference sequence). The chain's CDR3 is CASSQGTSVGEQYF. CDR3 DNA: TGTGCCAGCAGCCAAGGGACTAGCGTAGGGGAGCAGTACTTC.

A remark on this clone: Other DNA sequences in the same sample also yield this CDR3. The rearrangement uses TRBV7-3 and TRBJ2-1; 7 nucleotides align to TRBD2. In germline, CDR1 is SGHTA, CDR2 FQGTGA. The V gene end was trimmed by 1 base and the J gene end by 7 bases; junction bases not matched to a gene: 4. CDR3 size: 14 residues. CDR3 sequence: CASSLMGGSNEQFF. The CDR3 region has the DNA TGTGCCAGCAGCTTAATGGGCGGGAGTAATGAGCAGTTCTTC.

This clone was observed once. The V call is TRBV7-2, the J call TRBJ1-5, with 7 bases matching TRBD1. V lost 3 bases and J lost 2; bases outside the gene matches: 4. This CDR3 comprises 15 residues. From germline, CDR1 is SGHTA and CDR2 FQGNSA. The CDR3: CASSLEGARNQPQHF. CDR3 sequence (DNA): TGTGCCAGCAGCTTGGAGGGGGCCCGCAATCAGCCCCAGCATTTT.

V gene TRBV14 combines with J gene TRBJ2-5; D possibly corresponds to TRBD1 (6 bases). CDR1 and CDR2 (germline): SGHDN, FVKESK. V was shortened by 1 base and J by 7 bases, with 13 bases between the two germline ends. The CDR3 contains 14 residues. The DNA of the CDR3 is TGTGCCAGCAGCCAAGGACGACAGGCGGGGACCCAGTACTTC. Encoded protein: CASSQGRQAGTQYF. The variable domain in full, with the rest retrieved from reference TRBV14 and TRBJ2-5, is EAGVTQFPSHSVIEKGQTVTLRCDPISGHDNLYWYRRVMGKEIKFLLHFVKESKQDESGMPNNRFLAERTGGTYSTLKVQPAELEDSGVYFCASSQGRQAGTQYFGPGTRLLVL.

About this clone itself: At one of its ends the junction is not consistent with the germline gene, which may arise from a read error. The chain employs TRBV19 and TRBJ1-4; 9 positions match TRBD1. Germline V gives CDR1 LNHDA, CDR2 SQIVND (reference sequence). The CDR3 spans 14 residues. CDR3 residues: CASSPATGGEKLLF. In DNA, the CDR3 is TGTGCCAGTAGTCCGGCGACAGGGGGTGAAAAACTGCTTTTT.